This T cell receptor (beta chain) is from a study of blood T cells in healthy people across ages. Overall study results and limits: Donor CMV status, an unknown factor, possibly confounded changes in expanded clonotypes.

Primed by a sample-barcoded 5' primer and a J-beta primer mix, a second PCR proceeded for about 7 to 12 cycles. TCRdb re-derived calls from the 5' RACE reads in MiXCR, one entry per CDR3 protein. Among fewer than 1,000,000 distinct CDR3 sequences listed, around half were seen once. To note about this clonotype: What it binds is not known.

Each donor gave 9 to 10 milliliters of peripheral blood. Researchers isolated at least 6.5 million PBMCs per sample. Total RNA extracted from each sample amounted to at least 5.5 micrograms. This TCR was recovered from a man older than 75 in good health. Sequenced: blood.

This CDR3 reads CASSLQGSTTVGYGYTF. The CDR3 DNA is TGTGCCAGCAGCCTCCAAGGCTCGACCACAGTAGGCTATGGCTACACCTTC. The V call is TRBV16, the J call TRBJ1-2; D is ambiguous. V was trimmed by 4 bases and J by 4 bases, leaving 22 bases between them. The CDR3 has 17 amino acids. CDR1 is KGHSY and CDR2 is FQNENV in the germline V gene.